This TCR beta chain was captured in a study of blood T cell repertoires in COVID-19. Across the study: There were acute and convalescent COVID-19 samples, and they came from the United States, Italy and Spain. T cells, B-cell-depleted T cells, or PBMCs provided the cDNA or gDNA that served as material.

Sequenced by immunoSEQ multiplex PCR; TCRdb stores in-frame clones only, minus some. The top ten clones hold 1.2% of a sample with around 370,000 clones, 70% to 90% of them seen once. The study assigned cohorts using participant-reported clinical history. The CDR3 consists of 16 residues. Trimming shortened V by 0 bases and J by 2 bases, and 13 bases separated the two germline ends. Germline V gives CDR1 SGDLS, CDR2 YYNGEE. Input material: PBMCs or T cells enriched from blood (not recorded which). The rearrangement uses TRBV9 and TRBJ2-3; no clear D. This sequence was found in a woman in her late teens or twenties who had recovered from COVID-19. The DNA for the CDR3 is TGTGCCAGCAGCGTAGGTTCCCAGATATACACAGATACGCAGTATTTT. Translated, it gives CASSVGSQIYTDTQYF.